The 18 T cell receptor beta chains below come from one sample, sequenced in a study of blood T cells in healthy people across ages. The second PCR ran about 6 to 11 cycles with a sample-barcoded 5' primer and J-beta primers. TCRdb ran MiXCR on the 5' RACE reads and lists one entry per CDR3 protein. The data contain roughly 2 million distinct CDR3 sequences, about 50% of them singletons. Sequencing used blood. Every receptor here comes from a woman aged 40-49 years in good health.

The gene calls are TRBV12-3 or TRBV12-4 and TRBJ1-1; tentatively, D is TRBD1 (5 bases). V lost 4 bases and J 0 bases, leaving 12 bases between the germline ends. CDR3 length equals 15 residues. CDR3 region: CASSSQGRLNTEAFF. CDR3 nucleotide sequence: TGTGCCAGCAGTTCCCAGGGAAGGTTGAACACTGAAGCTTTCTTT.

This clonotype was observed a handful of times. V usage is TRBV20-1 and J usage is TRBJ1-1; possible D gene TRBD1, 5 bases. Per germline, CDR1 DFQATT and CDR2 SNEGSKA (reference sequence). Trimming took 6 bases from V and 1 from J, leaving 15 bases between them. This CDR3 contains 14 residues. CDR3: CSAKGTPGNTEAFF. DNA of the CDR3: TGCAGTGCCAAGGGGACCCCGGGGAACACTGAAGCTTTCTTT.

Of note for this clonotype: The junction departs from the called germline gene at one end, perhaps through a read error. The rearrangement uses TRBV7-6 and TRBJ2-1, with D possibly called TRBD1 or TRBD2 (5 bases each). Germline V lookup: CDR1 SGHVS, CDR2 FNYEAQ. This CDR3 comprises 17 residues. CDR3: CASSRGQGSSPFNEQFF. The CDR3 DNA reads TGTGCTAGCAGCCGCGGGCAGGGCAGTAGTCCCTTCAATGAGCAGTTCTTC.

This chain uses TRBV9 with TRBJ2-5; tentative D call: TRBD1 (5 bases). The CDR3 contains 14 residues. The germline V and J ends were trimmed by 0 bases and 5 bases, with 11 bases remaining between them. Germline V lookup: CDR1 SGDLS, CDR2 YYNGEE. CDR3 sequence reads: CASSVAPRAETQYF. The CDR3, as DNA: TGTGCCAGCAGCGTAGCTCCCAGGGCCGAGACCCAGTACTTC.

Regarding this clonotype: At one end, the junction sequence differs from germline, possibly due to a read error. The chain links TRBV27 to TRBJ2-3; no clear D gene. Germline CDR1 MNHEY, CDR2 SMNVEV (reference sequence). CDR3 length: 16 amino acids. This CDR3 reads CTSSMRQGPSTDTQYF. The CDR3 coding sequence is TGTACCAGCAGTATGAGACAAGGCCCTAGCACAGATACGCAGTATTTT.

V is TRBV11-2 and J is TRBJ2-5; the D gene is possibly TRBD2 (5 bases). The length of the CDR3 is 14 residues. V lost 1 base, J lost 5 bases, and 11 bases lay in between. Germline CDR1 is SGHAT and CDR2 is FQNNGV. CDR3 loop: CASSLGTGWETQYF. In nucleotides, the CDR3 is TGTGCCAGCAGCTTAGGAACGGGGTGGGAGACCCAGTACTTC.

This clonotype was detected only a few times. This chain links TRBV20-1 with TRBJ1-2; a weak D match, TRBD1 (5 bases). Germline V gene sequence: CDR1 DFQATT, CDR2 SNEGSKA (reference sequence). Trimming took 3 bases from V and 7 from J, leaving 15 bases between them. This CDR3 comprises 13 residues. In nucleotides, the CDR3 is TGCAGTGCTAGTACGGCAGGGCAGATTGGCTACACCTTC. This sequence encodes CSASTAGQIGYTF.

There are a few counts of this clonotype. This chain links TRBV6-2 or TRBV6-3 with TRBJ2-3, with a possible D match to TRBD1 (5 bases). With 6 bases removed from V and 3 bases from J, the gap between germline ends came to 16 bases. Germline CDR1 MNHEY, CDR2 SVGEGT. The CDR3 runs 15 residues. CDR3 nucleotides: TGTGCCAGCAGAACCCGAAGGGGTTTAACAGATACGCAGTATTTT. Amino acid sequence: CASRTRRGLTDTQYF.

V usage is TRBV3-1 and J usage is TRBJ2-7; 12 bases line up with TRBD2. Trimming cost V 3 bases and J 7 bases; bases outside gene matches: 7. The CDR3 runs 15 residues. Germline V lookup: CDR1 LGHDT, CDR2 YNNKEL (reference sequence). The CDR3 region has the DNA TGTGCCAGCAGCCAGACTAGCGGGGGACCTGGGGAGCAGTACTTC. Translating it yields CASSQTSGGPGEQYF.

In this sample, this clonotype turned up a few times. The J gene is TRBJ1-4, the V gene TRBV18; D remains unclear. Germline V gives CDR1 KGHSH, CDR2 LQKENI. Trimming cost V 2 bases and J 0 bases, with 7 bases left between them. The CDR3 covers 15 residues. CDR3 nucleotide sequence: TGTGCCAGCTCACCAGCGGGTGCAACTAATGAAAAACTGTTTTTT. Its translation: CASSPAGATNEKLFF.

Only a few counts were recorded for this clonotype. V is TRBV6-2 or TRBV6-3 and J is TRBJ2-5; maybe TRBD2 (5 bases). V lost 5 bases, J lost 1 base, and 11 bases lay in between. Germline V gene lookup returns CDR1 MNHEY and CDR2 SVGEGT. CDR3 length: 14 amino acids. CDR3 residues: CASSDYGVQETQYF. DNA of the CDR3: TGTGCCAGCAGTGACTACGGGGTCCAAGAGACCCAGTACTTC.

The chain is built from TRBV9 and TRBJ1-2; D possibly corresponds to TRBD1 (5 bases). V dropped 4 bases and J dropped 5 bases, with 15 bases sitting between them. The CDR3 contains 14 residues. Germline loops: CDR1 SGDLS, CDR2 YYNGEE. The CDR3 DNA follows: TGTGCCAGCAGCAAAAGCGGGGCAGTTTATGGCTACACCTTC. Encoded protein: CASSKSGAVYGYTF.

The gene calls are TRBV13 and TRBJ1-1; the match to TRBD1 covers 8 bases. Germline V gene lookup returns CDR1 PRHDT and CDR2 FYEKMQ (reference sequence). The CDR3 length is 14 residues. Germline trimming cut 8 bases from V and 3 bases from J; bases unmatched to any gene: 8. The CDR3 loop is CASSFAGGHTEAFF. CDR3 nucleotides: TGTGCCAGCTCTTTTGCAGGGGGCCACACTGAAGCTTTCTTT.

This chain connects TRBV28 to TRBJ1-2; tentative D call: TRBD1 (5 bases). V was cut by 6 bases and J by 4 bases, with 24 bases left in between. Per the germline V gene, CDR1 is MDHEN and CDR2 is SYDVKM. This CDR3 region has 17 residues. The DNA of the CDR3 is TGTGCCAGCAGCCCTCCTCTCGACAGTGCACCTACCTATGGCTACACCTTC. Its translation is CASSPPLDSAPTYGYTF.

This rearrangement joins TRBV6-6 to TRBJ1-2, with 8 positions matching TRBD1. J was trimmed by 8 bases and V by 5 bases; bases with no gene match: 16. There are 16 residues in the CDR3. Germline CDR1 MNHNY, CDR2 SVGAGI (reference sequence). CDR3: CASSRTGQGNLRGYTF. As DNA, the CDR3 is TGTGCCAGCAGTCGGACCGGACAGGGCAACCTCCGAGGCTACACCTTC.

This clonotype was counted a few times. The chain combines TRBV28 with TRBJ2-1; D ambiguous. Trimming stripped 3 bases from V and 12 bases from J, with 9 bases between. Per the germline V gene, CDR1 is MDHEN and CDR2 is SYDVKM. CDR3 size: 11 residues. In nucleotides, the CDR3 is TGTGCCAGCAGTTTCTCGACTGGGCAGTTCTTC. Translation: CASSFSTGQFF.

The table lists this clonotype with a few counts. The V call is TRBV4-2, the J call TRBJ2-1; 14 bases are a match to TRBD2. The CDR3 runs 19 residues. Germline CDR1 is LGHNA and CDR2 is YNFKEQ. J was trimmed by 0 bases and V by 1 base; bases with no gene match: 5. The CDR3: CASSQAGTSGGGSYNEQFF. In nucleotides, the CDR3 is TGTGCCAGCAGCCAAGCGGGGACTAGCGGGGGTGGCTCCTACAATGAGCAGTTCTTC.

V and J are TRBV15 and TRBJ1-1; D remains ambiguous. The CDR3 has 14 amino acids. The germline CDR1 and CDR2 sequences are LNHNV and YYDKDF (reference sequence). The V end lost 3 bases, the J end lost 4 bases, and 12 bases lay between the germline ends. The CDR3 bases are TGTGCCACCAGCAGCTTCGGCGGTACCACTGAAGCTTTCTTT. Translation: CATSSFGGTTEAFF.